These 9 T cell receptor beta chains share one sample of origin, sequenced in a study of T cell responses to AZD1222 COVID-19 vaccine. This table comes from immunoSEQ multiplex PCR, and its TCRdb copy is limited to in-frame clones, with some not included. Of about 180,000 clones listed, roughly 90% are singletons. The sequenced sample was peripheral blood, obtained on day 0 of AZD1222 vaccination. These receptors originate from an adult in good health.

The rearrangement joins TRBV7-9 to TRBJ1-4, with 8 bases matching TRBD1. The ends lost 5 bases at V and 7 bases at J; junction bases unmatched: 6. This CDR3 is 14 amino acids long. Per the germline V gene, CDR1 is SEHNR and CDR2 is FQNEAQ (reference sequence). CDR3 sequence reads: CASSIAGGTEKLFF. DNA of the CDR3: TGTGCCAGCAGCATCGCAGGGGGCACTGAAAAACTGTTTTTT.

The gene calls are TRBV5-4 and TRBJ1-4; 7 bases map to TRBD1. The germline V gene has CDR1 SGHNT and CDR2 YYREEE (reference sequence). This CDR3 region has 14 residues. V lost 0 bases and J lost 7; bases outside the gene matches: 3. The CDR3 is CASSLGQGTEKLFF. The CDR3 region has the DNA TGTGCCAGCAGCTTGGGACAGGGTACTGAAAAACTGTTTTTT.

A single count supports this clone. V and J are TRBV27 and TRBJ2-2; D possibly matches TRBD1 or TRBD2 (7 bases each). Germline V lookup: CDR1 MNHEY, CDR2 SMNVEV (reference sequence). Trimming pared 2 bases from V and 6 bases from J, leaving 13 bases between. The CDR3 extends over 15 amino acids. CDR3: CASSLKPGGAGELFF. CDR3 nucleotides: TGTGCCAGCAGTTTAAAGCCAGGGGGGGCCGGGGAGCTGTTTTTT.

V gene TRBV11-3 combines with J gene TRBJ2-1, with 11 bases matching TRBD2. This CDR3 is 17 amino acids long. V trimming: 5 bases; J trimming: 7 bases; junction bases outside the gene matches: 13. Germline CDR1 reads SGHNT; CDR2 reads YENEEA. CDR3 coding DNA: TGTGCCAGCAGCCTACGACTAGCGGGAACCGGTATAAATGAGCAGTTCTTC. Translating gives CASSLRLAGTGINEQFF.

V and J are TRBV19 and TRBJ2-7; D is unresolved. This CDR3 is built from 15 residues. Per the germline V gene, CDR1 is LNHDA and CDR2 is SQIVND (reference sequence). The V end lost 7 bases, the J end lost 0 bases, and 16 bases lay between the germline ends. The CDR3 region is CASTVDGLSSYEQYF. The DNA for the CDR3 is TGTGCCAGTACCGTTGACGGGCTGAGCTCCTACGAGCAGTACTTC. The whole variable domain, filled in from reference TRBV19 and TRBJ2-7, reads DGGITQSPKYLFRKEGQNVTLSCEQNLNHDAMYWYRQDPGQGLRLIYYSQIVNDFQKGDIAEGYSVSREKKESFPLTVTSAQKNPTAFYLCASTVDGLSSYEQYFGPGTRLTVT.

The genes are TRBV7-8 and TRBJ1-4; the D gene is possibly TRBD1 (5 bases). Trimming removed 0 bases from V and 5 bases from J, with 13 bases in between. CDR1 SGHVS and CDR2 FQNEAQ come from the germline V gene. The CDR3 has 16 amino acids. The CDR3 sequence: CASSLARDDRNEKLFF. The CDR3 DNA follows: TGTGCCAGCAGCTTAGCCCGGGACGATCGGAATGAAAAACTGTTTTTT.

This clone occurred once. The gene calls are TRBV7-8 and TRBJ2-7; possibly TRBD1 for D (6 bases). Germline lookup yields CDR1 SGHVS and CDR2 FQNEAQ. With 2 bases removed from V and 4 bases from J, the gap between germline ends came to 18 bases. This CDR3 has 16 amino acids. The CDR3 sequence is CASSLRQVNWKYEQYF. The CDR3 nucleotides are TGTGCCAGCAGCTTAAGACAGGTTAATTGGAAGTACGAGCAGTACTTC.

This chain uses TRBV27 with TRBJ2-1; perhaps TRBD2 as D (5 bases). Germline V gene lookup returns CDR1 MNHEY and CDR2 SMNVEV (reference sequence). The CDR3 consists of 15 residues. Between the trimmed V and J ends, which lost 5 bases and 0 bases, there was a span of 11 bases. In DNA, the CDR3 is TGTGCCAGCAGTGTAGCGCGGAGCTCCTACAATGAGCAGTTCTTC. Translated, it gives CASSVARSSYNEQFF.

V usage is TRBV2 and J usage is TRBJ2-5, with D maybe TRBD1 (6 bases). This CDR3 has 15 residues. The V gene's germline CDR1 is SNHLY and CDR2 FYNNEI. V gave up 3 bases and J gave up 2 bases, with 13 bases separating them. Here the CDR3 DNA reads TGTGCCAGCAGTGAGTCCAGGGGCAGGCAAGAGACCCAGTACTTC. The encoded protein is CASSESRGRQETQYF. Full variable domain (missing parts from reference TRBV2 and TRBJ2-5): EPEVTQTPSHQVTQMGQEVILRCVPISNHLYFYWYRQILGQKVEFLVSFYNNEISEKSEIFDDQFSVERPDGSNFTLKIRSTKLEDSAMYFCASSESRGRQETQYFGPGTRLLVL.